Listed below are T cell receptor beta chains from one sample, sequenced in a study of shared clonotypes between healthy human individuals. Profiled with immunoSEQ multiplex PCR; TCRdb holds only in-frame clones, not every one. Of more than 1.2 million clones in the sample, around 98.5% were seen once. Material: naive CD4+ T cells sorted from blood. These receptors all come from a man aged 25-40 years in good health. CDR3s leave out the opening cysteine and the closing phenylalanine or tryptophan. Clone size appears in some rows only: once, few, many, or a class for an expanded clone.

>TRBJ2-3|TRBV5-1|once
ASSLGLAGVNTQY
>TRBJ2-1|TRBV18|.
ASSPPSAEYNEQF
>TRBJ2-5|TRBV9|.
ASSVDGGGETQY
>TRBJ2-7|TRBV29-1|.
SVVGGDTVSYEQY
>TRBJ2-1|TRBV7-2|.
ASSLVTSQRKTRRVEQF
>TRBJ2-5|TRBV5-4|.
AGGGSGQETQY
>TRBJ2-3|TRBV29-1|.
SVEGGSTDTQY
>TRBJ2-7|TRBV5-6|once
ASSFRGSGIYEQY
>TRBJ1-2|TRBV15|.
ATSRVGVQGYT
>TRBJ2-7|TRBV10-1|.
ASSEKGPQYEQY
>TRBJ2-3|TRBV25-1|.
ASSEQDRISTDTQY
>TRBJ1-5|TRBV28|.
ASSDQLPQH
>TRBJ2-7|TRBV5-1|once
ASSLSDPNDEQY
>TRBJ2-7|TRBV6-5|.
ASSYRVGSLRGEQY
>TRBJ2-2|TRBV25-1|.
ASSDATGTGKNGELF
>TRBJ1-3|TRBV7-2|.
ASSSPARGNTIY
>TRBJ1-5|TRBV28|.
ASSLGGSSNQPQH
>TRBJ2-5|TRBV4-3|.
ASSQERSGRETQY
>TRBJ2-7|TRBV10-3|.
AISPVGTGQGGEQY
>TRBJ1-2|TRBV6-5|once
ASSFQGANGYT
>TRBJ2-3|TRBV7-2|.
ASSLYRGLDTQY